A single sample gave rise to the 22 T cell receptor beta chains below, sequenced in a study of control samples from healthy donors and cancer patients (dated by TCRdb to 2019 to 2021). The library was built by means of the immunoSEQ multiplex PCR assay. In TCRdb, the immuneACCESS table is reduced to in-frame sequences with V and J assigned. These tables do not hold every clone; where another copy was compared, an unresolved V gene accounts for under half, and the others remain unexplained. The sample contains about 84,000 clones, around 80% of them found a single time. The ten largest make up under 14% of the sample. The sequenced material came from PBMCs. These receptors came from a man aged 60 to 75 with head and neck cancer.

This sequence joins TRBV6-5 and TRBJ1-5; 8 bases line up with TRBD1. There are 15 residues in the CDR3. With V trimmed by 4 bases and J by 9 bases, 11 bases remained unmatched. CDR1 MNHEY and CDR2 SVGAGI come from the germline V gene. CDR3 amino acids: CASSSGQGLQGPQHF. The CDR3 region has the DNA TGTGCCAGCAGTTCCGGACAGGGTCTCCAAGGGCCCCAGCATTTT.

The chain uses TRBV18 and TRBJ2-7; a possible D gene is TRBD1 (6 bases). The germline gives CDR1 KGHSH, CDR2 LQKENI. The V gene lost 3 bases and the J gene lost 7 bases, with 13 bases spanning the gap. The CDR3 loop spans 13 amino acids. The DNA for the CDR3 is TGTGCCAGCTCACCCGGACAGCTTAATGAGCAGTACTTC. Amino acids: CASSPGQLNEQYF.

A few counts support this clone. This chain uses TRBV5-8 with TRBJ2-2; possibly TRBD2 for D (5 bases). This CDR3 is built from 12 residues. V lost 2 bases to trimming and J lost 7 bases, with 6 bases between them. From germline, CDR1 is SGHTS and CDR2 YDEGEE. The CDR3 nucleotides read TGTGCCAGCAGCTTTCGGGGCGGGGAGCTGTTTTTT. It specifies CASSFRGGELFF.

V is TRBV3-1 (or the pseudogene TRBV3-2) and J is TRBJ1-1, with D unresolved. Germline lookup yields CDR1 LGHDT and CDR2 YNNKEL (reference sequence). V was trimmed by 1 base and J by 1 base, leaving 1 base between them. The CDR3 totals 12 residues. CDR3 DNA sequence: TGTGCCAGCAGCCAAGGGAACACTGAAGCTTTCTTT. Its protein is CASSQGNTEAFF.

A remark on this clone: Other DNA sequences of this sample code for an identical CDR3. The chain uses TRBV18 and TRBJ2-5, with TRBD2 identical over 9 bases. Looked up from germline, CDR1 is KGHSH and CDR2 is LQKENI. This CDR3 comprises 18 residues. The V segment lost 0 bases and the J segment 5 bases; nucleotides outside the gene matches: 13. The CDR3 reads CASSPPGIAGGGQETQYF. CDR3 nucleotides: TGTGCCAGCTCACCACCGGGCATCGCGGGAGGGGGCCAGGAGACCCAGTACTTC. Supplemented by reference TRBV18 and TRBJ2-5, the full variable domain reads NAGVMQNPRHLVRRRGQEARLRCSPMKGHSHVYWYRQLPEEGLKFMVYLQKENIIDESGMPKERFSAEFPKEGPSILRIQQVVRGDSAAYFCASSPPGIAGGGQETQYFGPGTRLLVL.

The V gene is TRBV6-5, the J gene TRBJ2-7; D might be TRBD2 (5 bases). Trimming left V 10 bases short and J 1 base short, with 11 bases between. This CDR3 has 12 amino acids. Germline V gene data show CDR1 as MNHEY and CDR2 as SVGAGI. CDR3 sequence reads: CAMGGLSYEQYF. CDR3 nucleotides: TGTGCCATGGGTGGACTTTCCTACGAGCAGTACTTC.

This clone was recorded only once. In DNA, the CDR3 is TGTGCCAGCAGCTTAAGTAGCGGGGCCTCCTACGAGCAGTACTTC. Translation: CASSLSSGASYEQYF. The chain is built from TRBV11-2 and TRBJ2-7; TRBD2 agrees at 8 bases. The CDR3 spans 15 residues. Germline V CDR1 and CDR2: SGHAT, FQNNGV. Trimming cost V 2 bases and J 0 bases; bases outside gene matches: 3.

J is TRBJ1-5 and V is TRBV19; possible D gene TRBD1, 6 bases. Germline V gene data show CDR1 as LNHDA and CDR2 as SQIVND (reference sequence). With 3 bases removed from V and 6 bases from J, the gap between germline ends came to 12 bases. The CDR3 extends over 14 amino acids. The CDR3 loop reads CASSILGGLQPQHF. CDR3 DNA: TGTGCCAGTAGTATTCTGGGGGGCCTTCAGCCCCAGCATTTT.

V is TRBV3-1 (or the pseudogene TRBV3-2) and J is TRBJ1-2; possible D gene TRBD1, 5 bases. Germline V gene data show CDR1 as LGHDT and CDR2 as YNNKEL (reference sequence). CDR3 length: 15 residues. V shed 0 bases and J shed 4 bases, with 12 bases lying between them. The CDR3 coding sequence is TGTGCCAGCAGCCAAGACCCGACAGCTCTCTATGGCTACACCTTC. Its protein product is CASSQDPTALYGYTF.

The chain is built from TRBV28 and TRBJ2-5; D remains unclear. Trimming left V 3 bases short and J 0 bases short, with 11 bases between. The V gene's germline CDR1 is MDHEN and CDR2 SYDVKM. This CDR3 spans 15 amino acids. CDR3 DNA: TGTGCCAGCAGTTTCGGGCGGTCGTACCAAGAGACCCAGTACTTC. Translating it yields CASSFGRSYQETQYF.

This rearrangement joins TRBV7-2 to TRBJ2-1; TRBD2 agrees at 11 bases. This CDR3 is built from 15 residues. V trimming: 6 bases; J trimming: 6 bases; junction bases outside the gene matches: 7. Germline CDR1 SGHTA, CDR2 FQGNSA. CDR3 coding DNA: TGTGCCAGCAGGACGTTAGCGGGAGGGAGCAATGAGCAGTTCTTC. Translation gives CASRTLAGGSNEQFF.

CDR3 nucleotide sequence: TGTGCCAGTAGGGACACAGATACGCAGTATTTT. It encodes CASRDTDTQYF. This sequence joins TRBV19 and TRBJ2-3; D gene uncertain. CDR1 is LNHDA and CDR2 is SQIVND in the germline V gene (reference sequence). Trimming shortened V by 6 bases and J by 2 bases, and 3 bases separated the two germline ends. The CDR3 contains 11 residues.

V usage is TRBV6-5 and J usage is TRBJ2-5, with TRBD2 identical over 9 bases. J lost 4 bases, V lost 6 bases, and 6 bases had no gene match. This CDR3 contains 14 residues. Germline V lookup: CDR1 MNHEY, CDR2 SVGAGI. The CDR3 loop is CASRIAGEGETQYF. The DNA for the CDR3 is TGTGCCAGCAGGATAGCGGGAGAGGGAGAGACCCAGTACTTC.

The rearrangement joins TRBV12-3 or TRBV12-4 to TRBJ1-1, with D uncertain. V dropped 10 bases and J dropped 8 bases, with 11 bases sitting between them. This CDR3 comprises 10 residues. DNA of the CDR3: TGTGCCACCCGCCGGGGAGAAGCTTTCTTT. Translated, it gives CATRRGEAFF.

V is TRBV19 and J is TRBJ2-7, with D perhaps assigned TRBD1 or TRBD2 (5 bases each). Deletions cut 4 bases from V and 2 bases from J, with 9 bases between. CDR1 LNHDA and CDR2 SQIVND come from the germline V gene (reference sequence). This CDR3 has 13 residues. CDR3 sequence: CASSTGDAYEQYF. CDR3 bases: TGTGCCAGTAGTACCGGGGACGCCTACGAGCAGTACTTC. Based on the CDR3 plus reference TRBV19 and TRBJ2-7, the full variable domain is DGGITQSPKYLFRKEGQNVTLSCEQNLNHDAMYWYRQDPGQGLRLIYYSQIVNDFQKGDIAEGYSVSREKKESFPLTVTSAQKNPTAFYLCASSTGDAYEQYFGPGTRLTVT.

The chain combines TRBV4-1 with TRBJ2-7; TRBD1 matches at 9 bases. J was trimmed by 6 bases and V by 3 bases; bases with no gene match: 12. This CDR3 spans 16 amino acids. Looked up from germline, CDR1 is MGHRA and CDR2 is YSYEKL. CDR3 coding DNA: TGCGCCAGCAGCCAGGTAACAGGGGGCGGGGAGCTCGAGCAGTACTTC. It translates to CASSQVTGGGELEQYF.

The chain employs TRBV5-1 and TRBJ2-7; D possibly corresponds to TRBD2 (5 bases). Per germline, CDR1 SGHRS and CDR2 YFSETQ. Trimming took 1 base from V and 5 from J, leaving 7 bases between them. The CDR3 spans 12 residues. As DNA, the CDR3 is TGCGCCAGCAGCTTGAGGCGGGACGAGCAGTACTTC. It yields the protein CASSLRRDEQYF.

This clone was observed a few times. The gene calls are TRBV7-8 and TRBJ2-7; D possibly corresponds to TRBD1 (6 bases). Germline lookup yields CDR1 SGHVS and CDR2 FQNEAQ. V shed 1 base and J shed 1 base, with 17 bases lying between them. This CDR3 spans 17 amino acids. The CDR3 sequence is CASSLGYQGRGSYEQYF. Here the CDR3 DNA reads TGTGCCAGCAGCTTAGGTTATCAGGGCAGGGGTTCCTACGAGCAGTACTTC.

This rearrangement joins TRBV6-2 or TRBV6-3 to TRBJ2-3; TRBD2 might be the D (6 bases). Germline CDR1 reads MNHEY; CDR2 reads SVGEGT. CDR3 length: 15 residues. V was cut by 1 base and J by 3 bases, with 11 bases left in between. The CDR3 loop reads CASSYFAGRTDTQYF. The CDR3 bases are TGTGCCAGCAGTTACTTTGCGGGGCGGACAGATACGCAGTATTTT.

This chain links TRBV18 with TRBJ2-1; maybe TRBD1 (5 bases). Germline assignment: CDR1 KGHSH and CDR2 LQKENI. CDR3 length: 13 amino acids. V gave up 3 bases and J gave up 5 bases, with 8 bases separating them. In DNA, the CDR3 is TGTGCCAGCTCACCGAACAGGAACAATGAGCAGTTCTTC. Amino acid sequence: CASSPNRNNEQFF.

The chain links TRBV5-5 to TRBJ1-5, with 8 nucleotides matching TRBD1. The CDR3 extends over 15 amino acids. Trimming cost V 1 base and J 7 bases; bases outside gene matches: 7. In germline, CDR1 is SGHKS, CDR2 YYEKEE (reference sequence). CDR3 protein: CASSLSTGGSQPQHF. CDR3 bases: TGTGCCAGCAGCTTGAGCACAGGGGGTAGCCAGCCCCAGCATTTT.

The J gene is TRBJ2-3, the V gene TRBV24-1, with TRBD1 matching over 7 bases. Germline assignment: CDR1 KGHDR and CDR2 SFDVKD. V dropped 5 bases and J dropped 1; count of bases not matched to a gene: 17. The CDR3 is 19 residues long. CDR3 loop: CATSASIDRVVWGTDTQYF. The CDR3 DNA is TGTGCCACCAGTGCTTCGATTGACAGGGTAGTTTGGGGCACAGATACGCAGTATTTT.